One T cell receptor beta chain is described in this entry. Its cognate antigen is unknown. The data originate from a study of T cell responses to AZD1222 COVID-19 vaccine. Points from the study as a whole: Mostly white British, mostly female donors; authors suggested clonal diversity may be underestimated. An increase in Spike-specific TCR breadth and depth was observed after two AZD1222 doses.

The CDR3 runs to 13 residues. Germline V gene sequence: CDR1 SGDLS, CDR2 YYNGEE. V was clipped by 0 bases and J by 7 bases, with 10 bases between them. Generated by immunoSEQ multiplex PCR, the TCRdb table keeps only in-frame clones and is missing some. This table holds about 130,000 clones, roughly 90% found once. Sequencing used peripheral blood, obtained on day 0 of AZD1222 vaccination. This TCR was sampled from an adult in good health. This sequence joins TRBV9 and TRBJ1-1; possible D gene TRBD1, 6 bases. This CDR3 is CASSVGGRGEAFF. The CDR3 region has the DNA TGTGCCAGCAGCGTAGGGGGCAGGGGTGAAGCTTTCTTT. Filled out from reference TRBV9 and TRBJ1-1, the complete variable domain reads DSGVTQTPKHLITATGQRVTLRCSPRSGDLSVYWYQQSLDQGLQFLIQYYNGEERAKGNILERFSAQQFPDLHSELNLSSLELGDSALYFCASSVGGRGEAFFGQGTRLTVV.